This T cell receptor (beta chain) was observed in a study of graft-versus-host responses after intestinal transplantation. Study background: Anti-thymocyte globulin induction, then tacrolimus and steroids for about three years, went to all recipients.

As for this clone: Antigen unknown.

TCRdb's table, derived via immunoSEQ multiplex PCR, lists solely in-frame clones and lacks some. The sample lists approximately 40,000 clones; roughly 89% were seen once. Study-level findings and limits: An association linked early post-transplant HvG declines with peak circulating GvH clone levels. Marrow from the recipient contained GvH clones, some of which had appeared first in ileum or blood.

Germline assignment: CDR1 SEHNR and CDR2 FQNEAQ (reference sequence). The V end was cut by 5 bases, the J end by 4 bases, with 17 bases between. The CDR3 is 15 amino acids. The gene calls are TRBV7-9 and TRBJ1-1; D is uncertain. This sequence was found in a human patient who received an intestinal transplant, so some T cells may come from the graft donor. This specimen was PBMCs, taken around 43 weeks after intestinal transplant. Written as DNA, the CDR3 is TGTGCCAGCAGCCCGTCGACCGTTGCTAGCACTGAAGCTTTCTTT. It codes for CASSPSTVASTEAFF.